The 32 T cell receptor beta chains below all came from one sample that was sequenced in a study of human T cells and chemical hapten exposure. TCRdb fed the RACE reads into MiXCR, producing one record per CDR3 protein. The sample holds some 99,000 distinct CDR3 sequences, 9.2% seen once. Time point specified: patch test 2, 6 weeks after DPC sensitization. Specified treatment: therapeutic diphenylcyclopropenone sensitization with weekly scalp DPC. The sample in question was whole blood, obtained in connection with sensitization to the hapten diphenylcyclopropenone (DPC). Receptors were obtained from a middle-aged woman with alopecia areata. Some clones in this sample may be carry-over from other donors' samples.

This clonotype was picked up a small number of times. V and J are TRBV20-1 and TRBJ1-6; D is uncertain. Germline V gene data show CDR1 as DFQATT and CDR2 as SNEGSKA (reference sequence). The CDR3 length is 12 residues. CDR3 nucleotide sequence: TGCGGTTTCCCAAGGGATAATTCACCCCTCCACTTT. Encoded protein: CGFPRDNSPLHF.

This chain connects TRBV29-1 to TRBJ2-6; 9 positions match TRBD1. Germline CDR1 and CDR2: SQVTM and ANQGSEA. The CDR3 consists of 16 residues. J lost 0 bases, V lost 4 bases, and 4 bases had no gene match. In DNA, the CDR3 is TGCAGCGTTGGACCGGGACAGGGCTCTGGGGCCAACGTCCTGACTTTC. This codes for CSVGPGQGSGANVLTF.

V and J are TRBV7-3 and TRBJ2-1; no firm D call. CDR1 and CDR2 from the germline V gene are SGHTA and FQGTGA. Trimming took 6 bases from V and 2 from J, leaving 11 bases between them. CDR3 size: 14 residues. The CDR3 spells CASRVDGTYNEQFF. Written as DNA, the CDR3 is TGTGCCAGCAGAGTCGACGGTACCTACAATGAGCAGTTCTTC.

The rearrangement joins TRBV7-2 to TRBJ1-2, with 7 bases lining up with TRBD1. CDR1 and CDR2 from the germline V gene are SGHTA and FQGNSA. The CDR3 runs to 15 residues. With 1 base clipped from V and 2 bases from J, the junction kept 4 bases outside the gene matches. CDR3 in amino acids: CASSLVGTANYGYTF. The CDR3 bases are TGTGCCAGCAGCTTAGTGGGGACAGCCAACTATGGCTACACCTTC.

This clonotype has at least ten counts. The chain employs TRBV28 and TRBJ2-7, with TRBD1 matching over 7 bases. The junction had 3 bases not matched to a gene; V was cut back by 2 bases and J by 2 bases. The CDR3 consists of 14 residues. Germline V gene data show CDR1 as MDHEN and CDR2 as SYDVKM. Here the CDR3 reads CASSLAGTAYEQYF. The CDR3 coding sequence is TGTGCCAGCAGTTTAGCCGGGACAGCCTACGAGCAGTACTTC.

The sample holds many counts of this clonotype. This chain connects TRBV6-2 or TRBV6-3 to TRBJ1-5, with D perhaps matching TRBD1 (5 bases). The CDR3 covers 12 residues. Between the trimmed V and J ends, which lost 4 bases and 15 bases, there was a span of 16 bases. Germline V gene lookup returns CDR1 MNHEY and CDR2 SVGEGT. CDR3 amino acids: CASSWGTLSPHF. The CDR3 nucleotides are TGTGCCAGCAGTTGGGGGACTCTAAGCCCGCATTTT.

This clonotype occurred a few times. The chain employs TRBV6-5 and TRBJ1-4; D gene ambiguous. The CDR3 length is 14 residues. The V gene lost 3 bases and the J gene lost 4 bases, with 9 bases spanning the gap. Germline V gene sequence: CDR1 MNHEY, CDR2 SVGAGI. CDR3 amino acids: CASSYAGYNEKLFF. CDR3 in DNA: TGTGCCAGCAGTTATGCGGGGTATAATGAAAAACTGTTTTTT.

The chain recombines TRBV18 with TRBJ2-3; D unclear. This CDR3 has 14 residues. V lost 2 bases, J lost 2 bases, and 8 bases lay in between. Germline V gene lookup returns CDR1 KGHSH and CDR2 LQKENI. The CDR3 coding sequence is TGTGCCAGCTCACCATCCGCGAACACAGATACGCAGTATTTT. This translates into CASSPSANTDTQYF.

This clonotype was found many times. This chain connects TRBV11-2 to TRBJ2-7, with TRBD1 matching 7 bases. Trimming took 4 bases from V and 0 from J; bases not matched to a gene: 6. In germline, CDR1 is SGHAT, CDR2 FQNNGV. The CDR3 loop spans 15 amino acids. CDR3 sequence: CASSSLTGFSYEQYF. The CDR3 DNA is TGTGCCAGCAGCTCATTGACAGGGTTCTCCTACGAGCAGTACTTC.

This clonotype occurred many times. Germline is not matched at one junction end, which may reflect a read error. V gene TRBV5-6 combines with J gene TRBJ2-1; 8 positions match TRBD2. Germline V CDR1 and CDR2: SGHDT, YYEEEE. The CDR3 totals 14 residues. Here the CDR3 reads CASSSDGTRGIRSF. The CDR3 nucleotides are TGTGCCAGCAGCTCGGACGGGACTAGGGGAATTAGATCCTTC.

The chain has TRBV18 and TRBJ1-1; D is unresolved. The germline V gene has CDR1 KGHSH and CDR2 LQKENI. Trimming pared 3 bases from V and 1 base from J, leaving 6 bases between. CDR3 length: 13 residues. CDR3 residues: CASSPLQNTEAFF. The CDR3 DNA follows: TGTGCCAGCTCACCTCTCCAGAACACTGAAGCTTTCTTT.

This clonotype was found a few times. This rearrangement joins TRBV6-5 to TRBJ2-2, with TRBD1 matching over 7 bases. The CDR3 has 15 amino acids. V gave up 6 bases and J gave up 5 bases; unmatched junction bases: 9. Germline loops: CDR1 MNHEY, CDR2 SVGAGI. The CDR3 DNA reads TGTGCCAGCAGCCACCGGGACAGACGAACCGGGGAGCTGTTTTTT. It yields the protein CASSHRDRRTGELFF.

This clonotype has only a few counts. V is TRBV7-3 and J is TRBJ2-3; 8 positions match TRBD2. CDR1 and CDR2 (germline): SGHTA, FQGTGA. The V segment lost 3 bases and the J segment 2 bases; nucleotides outside the gene matches: 4. The CDR3 is 15 residues long. CDR3 sequence reads: CASSFSGEATDTQYF. CDR3 DNA sequence: TGTGCCAGCAGCTTTAGCGGGGAGGCCACAGATACGCAGTATTTT. Drawing the rest from reference TRBV7-3 and TRBJ2-3, the complete variable domain is GAGVSQTPSNKVTEKGKYVELRCDPISGHTALYWYRQSLGQGPEFLIYFQGTGAADDSGLPNDRFFAVRPEGSVSTLKIQRTERGDSAVYLCASSFSGEATDTQYFGPGTRLTVL.

The chain links TRBV7-2 to TRBJ2-1; the match to TRBD2 covers 7 bases. In germline, CDR1 is SGHTA, CDR2 FQGNSA. The J segment lost 7 bases and the V segment lost 5 bases, leaving 11 bases of the junction unmatched. The CDR3 runs to 15 residues. For the CDR3, the DNA is TGTGCCAGCAGCCCCTCCGCGTGGGGGGGGAATGAGCAGTTCTTC. Protein product: CASSPSAWGGNEQFF.

This clonotype was detected many times. This rearrangement joins TRBV7-6 to TRBJ2-1, with TRBD1 as a possible D gene (6 bases). CDR3 length: 15 residues. The V end lost 5 bases, the J end lost 7 bases, and 18 bases lay between the germline ends. The germline V gene has CDR1 SGHVS and CDR2 FNYEAQ. The DNA of the CDR3 is TGTGCCAGCAGCCAAGCCGGTGGCAGGGGTAATGAGCAGTTCTTC. This gives the protein CASSQAGGRGNEQFF.

The gene calls are TRBV5-1 and TRBJ1-2; D is ambiguous. V lost 0 bases and J 3 bases, leaving 6 bases between the germline ends. CDR3 length equals 13 residues. CDR1 SGHRS and CDR2 YFSETQ come from the germline V gene. This chain's CDR3 is CASSLARHYGYTF. The CDR3, as DNA: TGCGCCAGCAGCTTGGCACGGCACTATGGCTACACCTTC.

This clonotype was seen repeatedly, ten times or more. The chain combines TRBV7-6 with TRBJ2-5; the D call may be TRBD1 or TRBD2 (5 bases each). The germline V gene encodes CDR1 SGHVS and CDR2 FNYEAQ. With 1 base removed from V and 5 bases from J, the gap between germline ends came to 11 bases. This CDR3 has 14 residues. CDR3 nucleotide sequence: TGTGCCAGCAGCTTAGGAGGGGCGTCGGAGACCCAGTACTTC. It codes for CASSLGGASETQYF.

V is TRBV11-2 and J is TRBJ1-6; the match to TRBD1 covers 8 bases. V was clipped by 4 bases and J by 8 bases; unmatched bases: 4. This CDR3 comprises 14 residues. Germline CDR1 SGHAT, CDR2 FQNNGV. The CDR3 bases are TGTGCCAGCAGCTGGGGACAGGCGGATTCACCCCTCCACTTT. It encodes CASSWGQADSPLHF.

At least ten counts were recorded for this clonotype. The rearrangement uses TRBV6-4 and TRBJ1-5; D is perhaps TRBD1 (6 bases). The CDR3 totals 13 residues. Germline CDR1 and CDR2: MRHNA and SNTAGT. Trimming stripped 5 bases from V and 7 bases from J, with 12 bases between. CDR3 sequence: CASSPDSEQPQHF. The CDR3 coding sequence is TGTGCCAGCAGTCCGGACAGCGAGCAGCCCCAGCATTTT.

The chain is built from TRBV11-2 and TRBJ2-7; D remains ambiguous. The CDR3 contains 14 residues. Deletions cut 5 bases from V and 5 bases from J, with 16 bases between. Germline V CDR1 and CDR2: SGHAT, FQNNGV. CDR3 DNA: TGTGCCAGCAGCCCCGCCCCACCCTCGGACGAGCAGTACTTC. Its translation: CASSPAPPSDEQYF. Full variable domain (rest looked up from reference TRBV11-2 and TRBJ2-7): EAGVAQSPRYKIIEKRQSVAFWCNPISGHATLYWYQQILGQGPKLLIQFQNNGVVDDSQLPKDRFSAERLKGVDSTLKIQPAKLEDSAVYLCASSPAPPSDEQYFGPGTRLTVT.

This clonotype was recorded at least ten times. This chain uses TRBV6-1 with TRBJ2-4; D is possibly TRBD1 (6 bases). The CDR3 contains 14 residues. Between the trimmed V and J ends, which lost 0 bases and 10 bases, there was a span of 13 bases. Germline assignment: CDR1 MNHNS and CDR2 SASEGT. CDR3: CASSEADSIYIQYF. The CDR3 DNA reads as TGTGCCAGCAGTGAAGCGGACAGCATATATATTCAGTACTTC.

The gene calls are TRBV7-8 and TRBJ2-5, with D unclear. CDR3 length equals 14 residues. The germline CDR1 and CDR2 sequences are SGHVS and FQNEAQ. Deletions cut 2 bases from V and 4 bases from J, with 11 bases between. CDR3 sequence reads: CASSLNPNGETQYF. The CDR3 DNA follows: TGTGCCAGCAGCTTAAACCCCAACGGAGAGACCCAGTACTTC.

In this sample, this clonotype turned up many times. The chain carries TRBV18 and TRBJ2-3; D uncertain. Germline V gene sequence: CDR1 KGHSH, CDR2 LQKENI. V lost 3 bases, J lost 4 bases, and 5 bases lay in between. CDR3 length equals 12 residues. CDR3 bases: TGTGCCAGCTCACCGGATGCAGATACGCAGTATTTT. Its translation is CASSPDADTQYF.

The table lists this clonotype with many counts. J is TRBJ1-2 and V is TRBV6-5; the D is unclear. CDR3 size: 13 residues. CDR1 and CDR2 from the germline V gene are MNHEY and SVGAGI. Deletions cut 0 bases from V and 2 bases from J, with 4 bases between. For the CDR3, the DNA is TGTGCCAGCAGTTACTCCAACAACTATGGCTACACCTTC. Translating gives CASSYSNNYGYTF.

In this sample, this clonotype turned up many times. The V call is TRBV5-1, the J call TRBJ2-5, with TRBD2 matching 9 bases. This CDR3 contains 19 residues. Germline V gene data show CDR1 as SGHRS and CDR2 as YFSETQ. The V segment lost 3 bases and the J segment 4 bases; nucleotides outside the gene matches: 19. The CDR3 sequence: CASSSSGGTSPRLGETQYF. In DNA, the CDR3 is TGCGCCAGCAGCTCTTCAGGGGGGACTAGCCCCAGGTTGGGAGAGACCCAGTACTTC.

This clonotype was seen ten or more times. The V call is TRBV6-5, the J call TRBJ2-7, with 8 positions matching TRBD2. CDR1 is MNHEY, CDR2 SVGAGI, per germline. The CDR3 runs 16 residues. The junction had 13 bases not matched to a gene; V was cut back by 5 bases and J by 4 bases. The CDR3 DNA sequence: TGTGCCAGCAGTCGTGGTGGTAGCGGGGCTAGATACGAGCAGTACTTC. Residues: CASSRGGSGARYEQYF.

The table lists this clonotype with many counts. The chain links TRBV12-3 or TRBV12-4 to TRBJ1-5; no firm D call. The CDR3 spans 14 residues. The ends were cut back, 2 bases at V and 4 bases at J, with 9 bases in the middle. For the CDR3, the DNA is TGTGCCAGCAGTTTAAGGGCAGGAAATCAGCCCCAGCATTTT. Its translation is CASSLRAGNQPQHF.

This clonotype was recorded many times. The chain carries TRBV30 and TRBJ1-5; unclear D gene. The CDR3 spans 13 residues. Germline V gives CDR1 GTSNPN, CDR2 SVGIG (reference sequence). The V gene lost 1 base and the J gene lost 5 bases, with 9 bases spanning the gap. CDR3 sequence: CAWSAARDQPQHF. In nucleotides, the CDR3 is TGTGCCTGGAGTGCGGCCCGGGATCAGCCCCAGCATTTT.

This clonotype has only a few counts. The chain uses TRBV7-2 and TRBJ2-7; 7 bases agree with TRBD1. The V gene end was trimmed by 3 bases and the J gene end by 5 bases; junction bases not matched to a gene: 4. CDR1 and CDR2 from the germline V gene are SGHTA and FQGNSA. CDR3 length: 13 amino acids. The CDR3: CASSFTGDHEQYF. CDR3 nucleotides: TGTGCCAGCAGCTTTACAGGGGACCACGAGCAGTACTTC.

This clonotype was seen at least ten times. V gene TRBV4-2 combines with J gene TRBJ2-1; TRBD1 agrees at 7 bases. V lost 4 bases, J lost 6 bases, and 9 bases stayed unmatched. The germline CDR1 and CDR2 sequences are LGHNA and YNFKEQ. CDR3 length: 15 residues. The CDR3 nucleotides are TGTGCCAGCAGCCCAACAGGGGCGGCTGGCAATGAGCAGTTCTTC. Protein product: CASSPTGAAGNEQFF.

This clonotype came up a few times. The V gene is TRBV11-3, the J gene TRBJ2-5, with D perhaps assigned TRBD1 or TRBD2 (6 bases each). Germline V gives CDR1 SGHNT, CDR2 YENEEA. CDR3 length: 16 amino acids. With 0 bases removed from V and 5 bases from J, the gap between germline ends came to 16 bases. DNA for the CDR3: TGTGCCAGCAGCTTAGAGTTCGCTGGGGGGCAGGAGACCCAGTACTTC. It yields the protein CASSLEFAGGQETQYF.

This clonotype was picked up a small number of times. The chain carries TRBV5-1 and TRBJ2-1; D may be TRBD2 (6 bases). The V gene's germline CDR1 is SGHRS and CDR2 YFSETQ. This CDR3 is built from 15 residues. The V end was cut by 4 bases, the J end by 7 bases, with 18 bases between. Here the CDR3 reads CASSPYRDFNNEQFF. CDR3 nucleotides: TGCGCCAGCAGCCCATACCGGGACTTTAATAATGAGCAGTTCTTC. Supplemented by reference TRBV5-1 and TRBJ2-1, the full variable domain reads KAGVTQTPRYLIKTRGQQVTLSCSPISGHRSVSWYQQTPGQGLQFLFEYFSETQRNKGNFPGRFSGRQFSNSRSEMNVSTLELGDSALYLCASSPYRDFNNEQFFGPGTRLTVL.